This entry concerns a single T cell receptor (beta chain). Its antigen is as yet unknown. Germline and junction disagree at one end, which may indicate a read error. Every donor gave roughly 9.2 milliliters of peripheral blood. This sample was included in a study of blood T cells in healthy people across ages. Study-wide findings and caveats: The diversity estimates, figures obtained from one million T cells, were considered underestimates. Per-million-T-cell TCR beta diversity fell roughly linearly with age.

PCR was performed a second time for 7 to 11 cycles using a sample-barcoded 5' primer and a J-beta primer mix. One entry per CDR3 protein, called by TCRdb with MiXCR from the 5' RACE reads. This table holds hundreds of thousands of distinct CDR3 sequences, under 30% found once. Germline V gives CDR1 DFQATT, CDR2 SNEGSKA (reference sequence). CDR3 length: 14 amino acids. This sample also belongs to another study, concerning T cells of mothers and their children. That source adds: Persistent microchimeric T cell clones were not found at ~100 per million sensitivity.

Source material: blood. The J gene is TRBJ1-4, the V gene TRBV20-1; possibly TRBD1 for D (6 bases). The TCR comes from a boy between 10 and 17 years old in good health. The CDR3 protein is CSARDKGGSEKLLF. CDR3 in DNA: TGCAGTGCTAGAGATAAGGGGGGGAGTGAAAAACTGCTTTTT.